This T cell receptor (beta chain) was sequenced for a study of blood T cell repertoires in COVID-19. Overall study: There were acute and convalescent COVID-19 samples, and they came from the United States, Italy and Spain. In each case, the material was cDNA or gDNA derived from T cells, B-cell-depleted T cells, or PBMCs.

Germline assignment: CDR1 SGHNT and CDR2 YYREEE (reference sequence). The V and J ends lost 2 bases and 8 bases, in that order; junction bases with no gene match: 3. The CDR3 consists of 13 residues. Original processing methods: The assay estimated nucleated cells by amplifying reference gene primers. Clones were sequenced by immunoSEQ multiplex PCR, and TCRdb holds only the in-frame ones, with some missing. The V and J calls and clone size come from that table; D and trimming were worked out from the DNA. The table records around 100,000 clones, more than 65% of them present only once. The origin of this receptor is a man between 65 and 85 years old with active or convalescent COVID-19. This chain links TRBV5-4 with TRBJ2-1, with 8 bases matching TRBD2. The sample comprised peripheral blood. The CDR3 nucleotides are TGTGCCAGCAGCTTTAGCGGGATAGATGAGCAGTTCTTC. It translates to CASSFSGIDEQFF.